This TCR beta chain was profiled in a study of early stage breast cancer tumors. In the study overall: ER+/PR+/HER2- status applied to about 70% of the 16 invasive breast tumors.

Note on this clone: Its antigen is not known.

General observations from the study: Compared with adjacent normal breast tissue, tumors showed roughly 2.4-fold greater T cell density and higher clonality. Most shared enriched TCRB sequences were commonly generated ones. Functional markers like CD4, CD8 and FOXP3 were missed in bulk sequencing.

V shed 4 bases and J shed 12 bases, with 15 bases lying between them. Germline V lookup: CDR1 MGHRA, CDR2 YSYEKL. The CDR3 has 13 residues. TCRdb keeps only in-frame clones here, not all; method: immunoSEQ multiplex PCR. This sample has about 46,000 clones, with 78% found just once. The clonotype originates from a person aged 40-50 years with breast cancer. The chain joins TRBV4-1 to TRBJ2-2; D perhaps matches TRBD1 (5 bases). The material sequenced was blood. CDR3: CASSPTVAAKLFF. CDR3 DNA sequence: TGCGCCAGCAGCCCGACAGTTGCGGCAAAGCTGTTTTTT.